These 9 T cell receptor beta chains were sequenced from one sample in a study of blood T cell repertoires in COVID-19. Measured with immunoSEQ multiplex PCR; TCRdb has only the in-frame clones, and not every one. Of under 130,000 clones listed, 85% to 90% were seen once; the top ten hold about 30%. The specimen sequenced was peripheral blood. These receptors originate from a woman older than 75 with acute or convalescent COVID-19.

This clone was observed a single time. The CDR3 bases are TGTGCCAGCTCACCACCCCCGGGGTGGAATGAGCAGTTCTTC. It is translated as CASSPPPGWNEQFF. V and J are TRBV18 and TRBJ2-1; possibly TRBD2 for D (5 bases). Germline CDR1 and CDR2: KGHSH and LQKENI. Trimming stripped 0 bases from V and 7 bases from J, with 10 bases between. The CDR3 is 14 amino acids. The whole variable domain, remainder taken from reference TRBV18 and TRBJ2-1, is NAGVMQNPRHLVRRRGQEARLRCSPMKGHSHVYWYRQLPEEGLKFMVYLQKENIIDESGMPKERFSAEFPKEGPSILRIQQVVRGDSAAYFCASSPPPGWNEQFFGPGTRLTVL.

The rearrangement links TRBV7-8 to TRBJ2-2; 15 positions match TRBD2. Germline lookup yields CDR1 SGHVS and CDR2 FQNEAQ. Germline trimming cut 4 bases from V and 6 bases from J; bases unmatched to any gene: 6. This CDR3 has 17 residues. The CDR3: CASSSRTSGGAAGELFF. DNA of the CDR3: TGTGCCAGCAGCTCCAGGACTAGCGGGGGGGCTGCCGGGGAGCTGTTTTTT.

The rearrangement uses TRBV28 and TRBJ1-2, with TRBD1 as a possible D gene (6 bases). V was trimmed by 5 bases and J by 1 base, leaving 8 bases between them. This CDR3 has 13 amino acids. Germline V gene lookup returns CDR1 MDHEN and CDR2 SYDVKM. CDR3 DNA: TGTGCCAGCAGTCGGGACAATAACTATGGCTACACCTTC. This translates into CASSRDNNYGYTF.

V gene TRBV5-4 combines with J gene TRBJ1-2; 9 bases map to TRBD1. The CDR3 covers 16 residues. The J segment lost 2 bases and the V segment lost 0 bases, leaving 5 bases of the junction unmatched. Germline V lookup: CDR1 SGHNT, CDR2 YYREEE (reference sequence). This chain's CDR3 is CASSLVGQGTNYGYTF. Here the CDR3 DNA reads TGTGCCAGCAGCTTGGTCGGACAGGGGACAAACTATGGCTACACCTTC. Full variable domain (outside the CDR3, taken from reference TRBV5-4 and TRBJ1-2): ETGVTQSPTHLIKTRGQQVTLRCSSQSGHNTVSWYQQALGQGPQFIFQYYREEENGRGNFPPRFSGLQFPNYSSELNVNALELDDSALYLCASSLVGQGTNYGYTFGSGTRLTVV.

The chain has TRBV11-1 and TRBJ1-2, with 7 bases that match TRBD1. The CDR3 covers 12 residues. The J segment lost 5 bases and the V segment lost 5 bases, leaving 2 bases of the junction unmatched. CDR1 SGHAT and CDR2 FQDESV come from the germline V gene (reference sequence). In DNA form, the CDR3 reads TGTGCCAGCAGCCCACAGGGGTATGGCTACACCTTC. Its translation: CASSPQGYGYTF.

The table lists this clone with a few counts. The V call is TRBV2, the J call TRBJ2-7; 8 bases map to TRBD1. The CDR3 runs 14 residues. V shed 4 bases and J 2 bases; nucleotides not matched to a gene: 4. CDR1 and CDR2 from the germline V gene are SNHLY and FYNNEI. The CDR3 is CASSARQGPYEQYF. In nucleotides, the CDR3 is TGTGCCAGCAGTGCGCGACAGGGGCCCTACGAGCAGTACTTC.

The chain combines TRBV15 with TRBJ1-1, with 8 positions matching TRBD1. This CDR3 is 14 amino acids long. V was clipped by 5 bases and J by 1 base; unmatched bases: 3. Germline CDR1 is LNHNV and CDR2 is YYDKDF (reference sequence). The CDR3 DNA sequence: TGTGCCACCAGCGGGACAGGCCCGAACACTGAAGCTTTCTTT. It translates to CATSGTGPNTEAFF.

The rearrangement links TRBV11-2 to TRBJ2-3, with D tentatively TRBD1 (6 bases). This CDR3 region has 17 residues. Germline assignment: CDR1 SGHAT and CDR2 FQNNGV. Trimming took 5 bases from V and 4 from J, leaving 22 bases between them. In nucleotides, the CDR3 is TGTGCCAGCAGCCCCGGCCAAGGGACATGGAGGTCAGATACGCAGTATTTT. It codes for CASSPGQGTWRSDTQYF.

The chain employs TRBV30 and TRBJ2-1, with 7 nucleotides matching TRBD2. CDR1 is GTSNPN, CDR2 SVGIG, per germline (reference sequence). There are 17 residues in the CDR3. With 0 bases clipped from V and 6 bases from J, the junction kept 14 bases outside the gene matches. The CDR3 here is CAWSVPTSASIGNEQFF. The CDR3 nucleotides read TGTGCCTGGAGTGTACCTACTAGCGCATCGATCGGCAATGAGCAGTTCTTC.